This T cell receptor (beta chain) was profiled in a study of early T cells in non-severe SARS-CoV-2 infection. Findings of the study overall: VDJdb matching, biased toward anti-spike CD8 responses, missed private and CD4 specificities.

Tagging with unique molecular identifiers was applied to individual cDNA molecules. MiXCR, run by TCRdb on the 5' RACE reads, gives a single entry per CDR3 protein. The table has 70,000 or so distinct CDR3 sequences, 12% seen once. On this clonotype itself: Its antigen remains unknown.

This CDR3 region has 14 residues. In germline, CDR1 is SGHTA, CDR2 FQGNSA. Deletions cut 5 bases from V and 3 bases from J, with 14 bases between. Sequencing was done on a sample of whole blood. J is TRBJ2-7 and V is TRBV7-2, with D unclear. This receptor was taken from an adult who was a healthcare worker with PCR-confirmed SARS-CoV-2 infection or an uninfected control (not recorded which). This CDR3 is CASSPESGFYEQYF. The CDR3 DNA reads as TGTGCCAGCAGCCCCGAATCCGGCTTCTACGAGCAGTACTTC. Variable domain in full (rest from reference TRBV7-2 and TRBJ2-7): GAGVSQSPSNKVTEKGKDVELRCDPISGHTALYWYRQSLGQGLEFLIYFQGNSAPDKSGLPSDRFSAERTGGSVSTLTIQRTQQEDSAVYLCASSPESGFYEQYFGPGTRLTVT.